This T cell receptor (beta chain) was sequenced for a study of cytomegalovirus exposure and HLA in healthy donors. Findings of the study overall: A few of the chains that were CMV-associated were confirmed in vitro to be specific for CMV antigens. Later on, a genetic analysis was performed. It linked a missense variant in DCLRE1C with V- and J-gene trimming of TCR beta. Most TCR sequences were uncommon, yet certain public TCRs appeared in many donors.

CDR3 length: 15 residues. The V end lost 6 bases, the J end lost 1 base, and 15 bases lay between the germline ends. Germline loops: CDR1 SEHNR, CDR2 FQNEAQ (reference sequence). As concerns this clone: Its antigen is undetermined.

PCR used 60 Vbeta primers and 13 Jbeta primers. Only in-frame clones appear in the TCRdb table, and some are missing; sequencing was by immunoSEQ multiplex PCR. The table has about 130,000 clones, roughly three quarters seen once; the top ten hold approximately 2%. The chain couples TRBV7-9 to TRBJ2-5; no clear D. Material: PBMCs. The receptor was isolated from a man younger than 40 in good health and CMV-seronegative. In DNA, the CDR3 is TGTGCCAGCAGACCAGGCTGGGTAGGCCAAGAGACCCAGTACTTC. Translation gives CASRPGWVGQETQYF.